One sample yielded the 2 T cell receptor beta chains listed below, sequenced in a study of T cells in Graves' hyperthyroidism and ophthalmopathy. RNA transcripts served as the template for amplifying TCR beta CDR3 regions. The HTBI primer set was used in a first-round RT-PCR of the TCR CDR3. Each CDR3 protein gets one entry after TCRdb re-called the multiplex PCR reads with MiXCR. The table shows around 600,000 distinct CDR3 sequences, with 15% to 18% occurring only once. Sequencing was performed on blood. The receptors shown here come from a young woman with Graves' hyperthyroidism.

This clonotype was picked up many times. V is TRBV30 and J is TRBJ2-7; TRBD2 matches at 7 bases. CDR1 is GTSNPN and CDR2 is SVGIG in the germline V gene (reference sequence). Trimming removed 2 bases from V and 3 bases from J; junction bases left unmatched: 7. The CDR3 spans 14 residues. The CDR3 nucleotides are TGTGCCTGGAGTCGGTCCGGACTAGACTACGAGCAGTACTTC. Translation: CAWSRSGLDYEQYF.

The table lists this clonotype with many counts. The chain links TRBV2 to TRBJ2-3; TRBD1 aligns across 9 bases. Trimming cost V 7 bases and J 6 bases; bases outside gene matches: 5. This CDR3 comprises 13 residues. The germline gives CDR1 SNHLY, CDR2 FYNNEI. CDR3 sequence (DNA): TGTGCCAGCAACCGGGACAGGGTCGATACGCAGTATTTT. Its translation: CASNRDRVDTQYF.